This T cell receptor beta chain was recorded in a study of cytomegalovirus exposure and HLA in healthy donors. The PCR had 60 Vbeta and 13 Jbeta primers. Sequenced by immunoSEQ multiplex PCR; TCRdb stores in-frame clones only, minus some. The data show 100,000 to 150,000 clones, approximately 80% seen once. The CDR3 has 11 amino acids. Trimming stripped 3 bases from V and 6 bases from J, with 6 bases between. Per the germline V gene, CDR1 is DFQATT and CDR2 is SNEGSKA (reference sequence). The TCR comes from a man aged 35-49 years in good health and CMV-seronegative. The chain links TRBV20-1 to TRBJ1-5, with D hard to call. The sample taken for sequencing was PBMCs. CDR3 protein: CSASRGQPQHF. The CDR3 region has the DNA TGCAGTGCTAGTCGCGGTCAGCCCCAGCATTTT.